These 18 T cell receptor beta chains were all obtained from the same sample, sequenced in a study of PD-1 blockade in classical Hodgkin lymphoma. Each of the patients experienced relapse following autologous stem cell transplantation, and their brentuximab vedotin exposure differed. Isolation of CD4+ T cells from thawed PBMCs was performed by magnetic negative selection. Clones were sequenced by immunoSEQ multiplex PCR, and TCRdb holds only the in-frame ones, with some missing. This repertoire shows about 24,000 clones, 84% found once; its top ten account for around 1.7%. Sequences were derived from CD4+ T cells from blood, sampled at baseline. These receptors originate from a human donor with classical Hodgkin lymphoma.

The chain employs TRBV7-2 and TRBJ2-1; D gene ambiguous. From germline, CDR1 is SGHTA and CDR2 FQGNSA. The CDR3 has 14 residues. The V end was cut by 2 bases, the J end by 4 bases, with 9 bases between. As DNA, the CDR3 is TGTGCCAGCAGCTTAATGGCCAGTTACAATGAGCAGTTCTTC. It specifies CASSLMASYNEQFF.

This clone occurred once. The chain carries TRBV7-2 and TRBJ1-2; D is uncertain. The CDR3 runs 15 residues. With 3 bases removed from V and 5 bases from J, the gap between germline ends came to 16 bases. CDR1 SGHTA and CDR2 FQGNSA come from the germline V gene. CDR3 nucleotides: TGTGCCAGCAGCTTCTTGAGGGTGATGGGTTATGGCTACACCTTC. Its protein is CASSFLRVMGYGYTF.

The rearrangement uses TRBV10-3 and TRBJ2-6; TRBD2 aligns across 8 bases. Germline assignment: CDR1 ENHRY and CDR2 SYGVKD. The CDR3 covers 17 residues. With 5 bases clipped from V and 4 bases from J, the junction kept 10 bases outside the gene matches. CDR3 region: CAISLPGGAPGANVLTF. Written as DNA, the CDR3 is TGTGCCATCAGTTTACCCGGGGGGGCGCCCGGGGCCAACGTCCTGACTTTC.

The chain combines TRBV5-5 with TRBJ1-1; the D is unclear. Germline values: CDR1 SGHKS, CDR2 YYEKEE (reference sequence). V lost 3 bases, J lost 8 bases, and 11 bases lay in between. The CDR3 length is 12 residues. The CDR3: CASSSDTMEAFF. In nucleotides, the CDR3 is TGTGCCAGCAGCTCCGATACGATGGAAGCTTTCTTT.

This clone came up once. The CDR3 sequence is CASSRSDGLGNTIYF. In nucleotides, the CDR3 is TGTGCCAGCAGCCGATCTGACGGCCTCGGTAACACCATATATTTT. The V gene is TRBV7-3, the J gene TRBJ1-3; D ambiguous. The CDR3 spans 15 residues. Trimming left V 5 bases short and J 7 bases short, with 18 bases between. The germline CDR1 and CDR2 sequences are SGHTA and FQGTGA.

The CDR3 loop reads CASSARSTGELFF. Here the CDR3 DNA reads TGTGCCAGCAGCGCCCGCAGCACCGGGGAGCTGTTTTTT. This chain uses TRBV7-3 with TRBJ2-2; D remains unclear. CDR3 length equals 13 residues. The V gene's germline CDR1 is SGHTA and CDR2 FQGTGA. The V end lost 5 bases, the J end lost 4 bases, and 8 bases lay between the germline ends. Variable domain in full (rest from reference TRBV7-3 and TRBJ2-2): GAGVSQTPSNKVTEKGKYVELRCDPISGHTALYWYRQSLGQGPEFLIYFQGTGAADDSGLPNDRFFAVRPEGSVSTLKIQRTERGDSAVYLCASSARSTGELFFGEGSRLTVL.

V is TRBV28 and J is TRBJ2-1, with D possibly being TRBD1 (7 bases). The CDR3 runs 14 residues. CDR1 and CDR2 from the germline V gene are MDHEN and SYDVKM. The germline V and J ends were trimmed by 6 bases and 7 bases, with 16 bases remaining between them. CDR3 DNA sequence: TGTGCCAGCAGGACCTCCAGGGGGAGGAATGAGCAGTTCTTC. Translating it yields CASRTSRGRNEQFF.

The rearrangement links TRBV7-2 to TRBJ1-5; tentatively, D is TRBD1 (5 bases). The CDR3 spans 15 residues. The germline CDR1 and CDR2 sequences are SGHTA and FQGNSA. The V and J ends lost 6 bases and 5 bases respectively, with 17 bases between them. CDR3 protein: CASRGPPGVDQPQHF. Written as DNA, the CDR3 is TGTGCCAGCAGGGGACCTCCGGGGGTCGATCAGCCCCAGCATTTT.

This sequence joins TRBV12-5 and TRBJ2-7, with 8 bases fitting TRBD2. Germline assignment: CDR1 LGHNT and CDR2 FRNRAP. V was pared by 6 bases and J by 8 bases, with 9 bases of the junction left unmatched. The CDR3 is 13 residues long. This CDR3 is CASGLNGGAQQYF. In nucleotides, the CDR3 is TGTGCTAGTGGGTTGAACGGGGGGGCTCAGCAGTACTTC.

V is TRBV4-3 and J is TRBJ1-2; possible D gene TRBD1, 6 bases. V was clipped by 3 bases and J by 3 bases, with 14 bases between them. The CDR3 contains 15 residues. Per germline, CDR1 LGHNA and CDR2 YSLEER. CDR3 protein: CASSQNLQGYYGYTF. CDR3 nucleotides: TGCGCCAGCAGCCAGAATTTACAGGGCTACTATGGCTACACCTTC.

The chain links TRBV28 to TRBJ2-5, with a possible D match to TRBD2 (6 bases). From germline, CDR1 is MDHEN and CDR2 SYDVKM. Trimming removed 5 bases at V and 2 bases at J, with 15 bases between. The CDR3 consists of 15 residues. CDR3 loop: CASSAGTGVQETQYF. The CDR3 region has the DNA TGTGCCAGCAGTGCCGGGACGGGAGTTCAAGAGACCCAGTACTTC.

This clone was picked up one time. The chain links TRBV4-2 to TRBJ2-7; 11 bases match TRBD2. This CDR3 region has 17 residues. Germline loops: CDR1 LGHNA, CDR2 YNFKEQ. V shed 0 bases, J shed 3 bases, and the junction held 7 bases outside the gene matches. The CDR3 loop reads CASSQDRTSGYLYEQYF. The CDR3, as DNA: TGTGCCAGCAGCCAAGATAGGACTAGCGGGTACCTCTACGAGCAGTACTTC.

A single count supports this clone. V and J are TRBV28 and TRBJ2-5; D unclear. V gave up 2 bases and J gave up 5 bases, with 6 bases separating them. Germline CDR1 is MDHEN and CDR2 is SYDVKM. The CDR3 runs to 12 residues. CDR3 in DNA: TGTGCCAGCAGTTTAATAGGGGAGACCCAGTACTTC. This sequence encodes CASSLIGETQYF.

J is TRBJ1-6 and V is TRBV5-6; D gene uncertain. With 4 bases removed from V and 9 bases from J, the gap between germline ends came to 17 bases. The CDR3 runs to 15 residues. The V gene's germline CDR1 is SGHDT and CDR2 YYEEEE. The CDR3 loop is CASSPVQEARSPLHF. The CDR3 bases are TGTGCCAGCAGCCCAGTGCAGGAGGCCCGTTCACCCCTCCACTTT.

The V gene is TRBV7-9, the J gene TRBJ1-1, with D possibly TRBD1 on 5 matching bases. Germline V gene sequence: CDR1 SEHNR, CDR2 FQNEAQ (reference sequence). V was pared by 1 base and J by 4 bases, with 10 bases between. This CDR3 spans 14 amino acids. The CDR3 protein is CASSLEAGGTEAFF. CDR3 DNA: TGTGCCAGCAGCTTAGAGGCCGGGGGCACTGAAGCTTTCTTT.

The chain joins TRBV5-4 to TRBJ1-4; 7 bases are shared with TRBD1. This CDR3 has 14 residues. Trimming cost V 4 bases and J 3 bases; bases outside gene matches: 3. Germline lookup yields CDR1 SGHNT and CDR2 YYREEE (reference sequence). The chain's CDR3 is CASSGGTANEKLFF. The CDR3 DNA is TGTGCCAGCAGCGGGGGGACAGCTAATGAAAAACTGTTTTTT.

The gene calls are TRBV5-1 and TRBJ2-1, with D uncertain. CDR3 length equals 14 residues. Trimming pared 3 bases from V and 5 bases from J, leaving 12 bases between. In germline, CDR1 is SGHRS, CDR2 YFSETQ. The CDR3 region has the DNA TGCGCCAGCAGCTCCTTCGGACGGGACAATGAGCAGTTCTTC. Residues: CASSSFGRDNEQFF.

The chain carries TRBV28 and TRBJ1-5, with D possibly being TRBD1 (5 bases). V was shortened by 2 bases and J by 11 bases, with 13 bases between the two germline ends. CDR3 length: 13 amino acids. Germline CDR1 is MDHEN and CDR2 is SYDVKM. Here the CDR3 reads CASSLAPTGTQHF. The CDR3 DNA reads TGTGCCAGCAGTTTAGCGCCAACAGGTACCCAGCATTTT.